This T cell receptor gamma chain emerged from a study of Vδ1+ human thymocytes. On this clone itself: The antigen is unknown.

Broader study findings: Thymic TRG and TRD repertoires appeared highly polyclonal. Approximately 20% of thymic delta-chain sequences were Vdelta2, with few Vdelta3, unlike blood Vdelta1+ controls. The authors advised highly purified populations and single-cell validation.

Extracted RNA was reverse transcribed into cDNA. CDR3 amplicons came from multiplex PCR with pooled V-gene forward and constant-region reverse primers. TCRdb re-processed the multiplex PCR reads using CATT. In the table there are tens of thousands of gamma-chain clones, roughly a fifth of which are singletons. Alphabeta T cells were depleted, then CD3+ Vdelta1+ Vdelta2- thymocytes were FACS-sorted. Sorted Vdelta1+ thymocytes were about 96% to 99.6% pure. The CDR3 spans 14 residues. Trimming removed 1 base from V and 2 bases from J; junction bases left unmatched: 5. Germline V gene sequence: CDR1 VENAVY, CDR2 YDSYNSRV.

This chain joins TRGV8 and TRGJ1 or TRGJ2. The sequenced material came from Vdelta1+ gamma-delta thymocytes from the thymus. Regarding subset: FACS-sorted CD3+ TCRalphabeta- TCRVdelta1+ TCRVdelta2- thymocytes. The receptor comes from a girl in the first two years of life who had congenital heart surgery. The CDR3 loop reads CATWDSVHYYKKLF. For the CDR3, the DNA is TGTGCCACCTGGGATAGCGTCCATTATTATAAGAAACTCTTT.